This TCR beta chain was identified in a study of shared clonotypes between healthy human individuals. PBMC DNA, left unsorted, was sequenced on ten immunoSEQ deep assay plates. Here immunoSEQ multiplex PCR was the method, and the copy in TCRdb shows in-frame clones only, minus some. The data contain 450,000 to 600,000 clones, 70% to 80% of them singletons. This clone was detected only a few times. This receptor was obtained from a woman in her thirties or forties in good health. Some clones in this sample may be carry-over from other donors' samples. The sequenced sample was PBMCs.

In DNA, the CDR3 is TGTGCCAGCAGTTCCATCAGGAGCGGCTATGGCTACACCTTC. It yields the protein CASSSIRSGYGYTF. The chain links TRBV27 to TRBJ1-2; D gene uncertain. CDR3 length equals 14 residues. Germline V lookup: CDR1 MNHEY, CDR2 SMNVEV (reference sequence). V was clipped by 4 bases and J by 4 bases, with 13 bases between them.